These 24 T cell receptor beta chains originate from one sample sequenced in a study of identifying expanded T cells in peripheral blood. Method: immunoSEQ multiplex PCR; TCRdb's copy keeps in-frame clones and lacks some. The table shows about 52,000 clones, with 70% to 85% occurring only once. Source material: blood. The receptors derive from a person aged 18 to 70 in good health.

This chain joins TRBV30 and TRBJ2-7, with TRBD2 as a possible D gene (6 bases). The CDR3 is 14 residues long. V lost 1 base, J lost 4 bases, and 14 bases lay in between. Germline V gene sequence: CDR1 GTSNPN, CDR2 SVGIG (reference sequence). CDR3 protein: CAWSAGGVSYEQYV. Written as DNA, the CDR3 is TGTGCCTGGAGTGCAGGCGGGGTGAGTTACGAGCAGTACGTC.

CDR3 residues: CASSPYGQHTDTQYF. DNA of the CDR3: TGCGCCAGCAGCCCCTACGGACAGCACACAGATACGCAGTATTTT. V usage is TRBV5-1 and J usage is TRBJ2-3; D might be TRBD1 (6 bases). The CDR3 spans 15 residues. Trimming took off 4 bases at V and 2 bases at J, with 14 bases between the two ends. The germline V gene has CDR1 SGHRS and CDR2 YFSETQ.

The J gene is TRBJ2-5, the V gene TRBV30; D is uncertain. Trimming took off 3 bases at V and 5 bases at J, with 13 bases between the two ends. Germline-derived CDR1 and CDR2 are GTSNPN and SVGIG (reference sequence). The CDR3 totals 13 residues. The CDR3 DNA follows: TGTGCCTGGAGGGCGCGAGTGCTTGAGACCCAGTACTTC. Its protein product is CAWRARVLETQYF.

The chain is built from TRBV7-2 and TRBJ2-1; 9 bases are a match to TRBD2. The J segment lost 2 bases and the V segment lost 4 bases, leaving 3 bases of the junction unmatched. Germline V gives CDR1 SGHTA, CDR2 FQGNSA. CDR3 length: 15 amino acids. The CDR3 sequence is CASSSSGRPYNEQFF. CDR3 nucleotide sequence: TGTGCCAGCAGCTCCAGCGGGAGGCCCTACAATGAGCAGTTCTTC.

The table lists this clone with a few counts. The chain uses TRBV30 and TRBJ1-2; D gene ambiguous. CDR3 length: 14 residues. In germline, CDR1 is GTSNPN, CDR2 SVGIG (reference sequence). V lost 0 bases, J lost 3 bases, and 11 bases lay in between. Here the CDR3 reads CAWSVSFGDYGYTF. CDR3 DNA sequence: TGTGCCTGGAGTGTATCGTTTGGGGACTATGGCTACACCTTC.

This chain uses TRBV7-2 with TRBJ2-7; TRBD1 aligns across 7 bases. The V and J ends lost 5 bases and 3 bases, in that order; junction bases with no gene match: 4. Germline V CDR1 and CDR2: SGHTA, FQGNSA. The CDR3 is 13 residues long. CDR3 DNA sequence: TGTGCCAGCAGCCCCGGGACAGTCTACGAGCAGTACGTC. Its protein product is CASSPGTVYEQYV.

This chain uses TRBV7-2 with TRBJ2-6; D is uncertain. Germline CDR1 is SGHTA and CDR2 is FQGNSA. CDR3 size: 14 residues. V lost 2 bases and J 0 bases, leaving 2 bases between the germline ends. CDR3 in DNA: TGTGCCAGCAGCTTATACTCTGGGGCCAACGTCCTGACTTTC. It specifies CASSLYSGANVLTF.

The V call is TRBV6-1, the J call TRBJ2-1, with 7 bases fitting TRBD1. CDR1 is MNHNS, CDR2 SASEGT, per germline. With 5 bases clipped from V and 4 bases from J, the junction kept 5 bases outside the gene matches. The CDR3 has 14 amino acids. The CDR3 loop reads CASSRDRQYNEQFF. The CDR3 region has the DNA TGTGCCAGCAGTCGGGACAGACAATACAATGAGCAGTTCTTC.

The chain employs TRBV14 and TRBJ1-2; D remains unclear. Trimming took 2 bases from V and 5 from J, leaving 9 bases between them. Germline CDR1 and CDR2: SGHDN and FVKESK. CDR3 length equals 13 residues. CDR3 protein: CASSQYRSYGYTF. The CDR3 nucleotides are TGTGCCAGCAGCCAATACCGTTCTTATGGCTACACCTTC.

This clone turned up a few times. Different DNA sequences within this sample yield the same CDR3. The chain employs TRBV18 and TRBJ1-6, with 8 bases that match TRBD1. CDR1 is KGHSH and CDR2 is LQKENI in the germline V gene. The CDR3 runs 15 residues. The trim removed 5 bases at V and 6 bases at J, leaving 6 bases unmatched. CDR3: CASSSKGQGNSPLHF. DNA of the CDR3: TGTGCCAGCTCATCCAAAGGACAGGGTAATTCACCCCTCCACTTT. Full variable domain (remainder filled in from reference TRBV18 and TRBJ1-6): NAGVMQNPRHLVRRRGQEARLRCSPMKGHSHVYWYRQLPEEGLKFMVYLQKENIIDESGMPKERFSAEFPKEGPSILRIQQVVRGDSAAYFCASSSKGQGNSPLHFGNGTRLTVT.

This clone has more than one count but fewer than ten. J is TRBJ1-1 and V is TRBV28, with a weak D call TRBD1 (5 bases). Trimming left V 11 bases short and J 4 bases short, with 11 bases between. The CDR3 sequence is 11 residues long. The germline V gene has CDR1 MDHEN and CDR2 SYDVKM. CDR3 in amino acids: CALQRGTEAFF. CDR3 nucleotides: TGTGCCCTCCAGAGGGGCACTGAAGCTTTCTTT.

The chain links TRBV7-2 to TRBJ2-3; no reliable D call. From germline, CDR1 is SGHTA and CDR2 FQGNSA. V lost 0 bases and J 0 bases, leaving 7 bases between the germline ends. The CDR3 is 15 residues long. This CDR3 reads CASSLASRSTDTQYF. DNA of the CDR3: TGTGCCAGCAGCTTAGCTAGCAGAAGCACAGATACGCAGTATTTT. The complete variable domain, with remaining parts taken from reference TRBV7-2 and TRBJ2-3, reads GAGVSQSPSNKVTEKGKDVELRCDPISGHTALYWYRQSLGQGLEFLIYFQGNSAPDKSGLPSDRFSAERTGGSVSTLTIQRTQQEDSAVYLCASSLASRSTDTQYFGPGTRLTVL.

The CDR3 sequence: CASSQSQGNYGYTF. The CDR3 region has the DNA TGCGCCAGCAGCCAAAGTCAGGGCAACTATGGCTACACCTTC. The V gene is TRBV4-3, the J gene TRBJ1-2, with D maybe TRBD1 (5 bases). Per the germline V gene, CDR1 is LGHNA and CDR2 is YSLEER. The CDR3 contains 14 residues. Trimming took 2 bases from V and 2 from J, leaving 9 bases between them.

This clone was seen just once. The chain recombines TRBV7-2 with TRBJ2-5, with D uncertain. The CDR3 runs to 14 residues. Trimming took 2 bases from V and 3 from J, leaving 10 bases between them. The germline gives CDR1 SGHTA, CDR2 FQGNSA. The CDR3 here is CASSLYAGEETQYF. The CDR3 coding sequence is TGTGCCAGCAGCTTATATGCAGGAGAAGAGACCCAGTACTTC.

CDR3 residues: CASRGRVRNGYTF. In nucleotides, the CDR3 is TGTGCCAGCAGGGGGAGGGTACGGAATGGCTACACCTTC. The chain carries TRBV7-2 and TRBJ1-2; D gene uncertain. CDR1 is SGHTA and CDR2 is FQGNSA in the germline V gene. Trimming pared 6 bases from V and 6 bases from J, leaving 14 bases between. The CDR3 consists of 13 residues. Looking up the rest from reference TRBV7-2 and TRBJ1-2 gives the full variable domain: GAGVSQSPSNKVTEKGKDVELRCDPISGHTALYWYRQSLGQGLEFLIYFQGNSAPDKSGLPSDRFSAERTGGSVSTLTIQRTQQEDSAVYLCASRGRVRNGYTFGSGTRLTVV.

The chain recombines TRBV21-1 with TRBJ2-5; no check of the table's D call, TRBD1, against the DNA was made. TRBV21-1 is listed as a pseudogene. This CDR3 comprises 16 residues. The CDR3 coding sequence is TGTGCCAGCAGCAAAGCGTCCAGGGGCAATTTCGAGACCCAGTACTTC. Amino acid sequence: CASSKASRGNFETQYF.

This clone was counted only a few times. The gene calls are TRBV7-3 and TRBJ2-1, with no clear D. CDR3 length: 14 amino acids. Looked up from germline, CDR1 is SGHTA and CDR2 is FQGTGA. V was cut by 8 bases and J by 10 bases, with 21 bases left in between. CDR3 DNA: TGTGCCAGCCCCCGACCAAGAGGCACCCAAGAGCAGTTCTTC. Translation gives CASPRPRGTQEQFF. Looking up the rest from reference TRBV7-3 and TRBJ2-1 gives the full variable domain: GAGVSQTPSNKVTEKGKYVELRCDPISGHTALYWYRQSLGQGPEFLIYFQGTGAADDSGLPNDRFFAVRPEGSVSTLKIQRTERGDSAVYLCASPRPRGTQEQFFGPGTRLTVL.

The V and J genes are TRBV6-1 and TRBJ1-1; no definite D call. Germline V CDR1 and CDR2: MNHNS, SASEGT. The V end was cut by 4 bases, the J end by 1 base, with 13 bases between. The CDR3 sequence is 15 residues long. CDR3 protein: CASSAEPTRNTEAFF. The CDR3 region has the DNA TGTGCCAGCAGTGCCGAACCGACAAGGAACACTGAAGCTTTCTTT.

V is TRBV14 and J is TRBJ2-1; no definite D call. Germline loops: CDR1 SGHDN, CDR2 FVKESK. CDR3 length: 19 residues. The V end was cut by 1 base, the J end by 0 bases, with 19 bases between. The CDR3 loop reads CASSQARSSGSSSYNEQFF. CDR3 coding DNA: TGTGCCAGCAGCCAAGCTCGGTCGTCCGGGTCGAGCTCCTACAATGAGCAGTTCTTC.

The chain is built from TRBV6-1 and TRBJ2-5; no clear D gene. V was pared by 3 bases and J by 7 bases, with 18 bases between. Germline assignment: CDR1 MNHNS and CDR2 SASEGT. The CDR3 runs to 15 residues. The CDR3 DNA reads TGTGCCAGCAGTGATCCCAATATGGGCTCAGGGACCCAGTACTTC. This gives the protein CASSDPNMGSGTQYF.

This clone was seen a few times. This chain joins TRBV30 and TRBJ1-2; D uncertain. Trimming took 3 bases from V and 8 from J, leaving 7 bases between them. The length of the CDR3 is 10 residues. Germline-derived CDR1 and CDR2 are GTSNPN and SVGIG (reference sequence). As DNA, the CDR3 is TGTGCCTGGAGATACGAAGGCTACACCTTC. It is translated as CAWRYEGYTF.

The chain has TRBV5-1 and TRBJ1-2, with unresolved D. The V gene lost 4 bases and the J gene lost 8 bases, with 18 bases spanning the gap. Germline V gene sequence: CDR1 SGHRS, CDR2 YFSETQ. The CDR3 length is 14 residues. The CDR3 reads CASSPSISSAGYTF. Written as DNA, the CDR3 is TGCGCCAGCAGCCCCTCTATAAGTTCAGCCGGCTACACCTTC.

V is TRBV11-3 and J is TRBJ2-7; D may be TRBD2 (6 bases). V gave up 7 bases and J gave up 7 bases, with 20 bases separating them. This CDR3 contains 14 residues. CDR1 and CDR2 from the germline V gene are SGHNT and YENEEA. CDR3 coding DNA: TGTGCCAGCACCGTTACGGGAGTATCGCGGGAGCAGTACTTC. Its translation is CASTVTGVSREQYF.

The chain is built from TRBV6-1 and TRBJ2-1, with TRBD2 matching 8 bases. Looked up from germline, CDR1 is MNHNS and CDR2 is SASEGT. This CDR3 comprises 14 residues. J gave up 11 bases and V 1 base, and 7 bases lay outside the gene matches. The CDR3: CASSEGNSGTKQFF. The CDR3 DNA reads as TGTGCCAGCAGTGAAGGTAATAGCGGGACGAAGCAGTTCTTC.